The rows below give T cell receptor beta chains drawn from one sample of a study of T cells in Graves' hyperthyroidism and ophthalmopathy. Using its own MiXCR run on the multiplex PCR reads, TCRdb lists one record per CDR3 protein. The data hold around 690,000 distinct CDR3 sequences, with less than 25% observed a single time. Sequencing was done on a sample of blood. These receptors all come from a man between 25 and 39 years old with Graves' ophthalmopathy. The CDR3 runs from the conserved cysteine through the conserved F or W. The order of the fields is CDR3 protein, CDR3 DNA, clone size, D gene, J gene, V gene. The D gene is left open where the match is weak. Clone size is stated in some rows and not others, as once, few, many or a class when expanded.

CDR3aa: CSVSGRGSYNEQFF; CDR3nt: TGCAGCGTTAGCGGGAGGGGCTCCTACAATGAGCAGTTCTTC; abundance: many; d_gene: TRBD2; j_gene: TRBJ2-1; v_gene: TRBV29-1
CDR3aa: CSARERASTGELFF; CDR3nt: TGCAGTGCTAGAGAGCGGGCGAGCACCGGGGAGCTGTTTTTT; abundance: few; d_gene: .; j_gene: TRBJ2-2; v_gene: TRBV20-1
CDR3aa: CATSDKDRERNNQPQHF; CDR3nt: TGTGCCACCAGTGATAAAGACAGGGAGAGAAACAATCAGCCCCAGCATTTT; abundance: few; d_gene: TRBD1; j_gene: TRBJ1-5; v_gene: TRBV24-1
CDR3aa: CASSSLGETGRYEQYF; CDR3nt: TGCGCCAGCAGCAGTCTAGGGGAGACAGGGCGCTACGAGCAGTACTTC; abundance: few; d_gene: TRBD1; j_gene: TRBJ2-7; v_gene: TRBV5-1
CDR3aa: CSAHSSGRGNEQFF; CDR3nt: TGCAGTGCCCACTCTAGCGGGAGAGGCAATGAGCAGTTCTTC; abundance: few; d_gene: TRBD2; j_gene: TRBJ2-1; v_gene: TRBV20-1
CDR3aa: CASNDIGPGGKPLHF; CDR3nt: TGTGCCAGCAATGATATTGGCCCAGGAGGGAAACCCCTCCACTTT; abundance: few; d_gene: .; j_gene: TRBJ1-6; v_gene: TRBV9
CDR3aa: CASSERTEDAGTRRREQFF; CDR3nt: TGCGCCAGCAGTGAAAGGACGGAGGACGCCGGGACTAGAAGGCGTGAGCAGTTCTTC; abundance: .; d_gene: TRBD2; j_gene: TRBJ2-1; v_gene: TRBV10-1
CDR3aa: CASSESAGLQETQYF; CDR3nt: TGCGCCAGCAGTGAGTCGGCGGGACTGCAAGAGACCCAGTACTTC; abundance: few; d_gene: .; j_gene: TRBJ2-5; v_gene: TRBV10-1
CDR3aa: CASSLTRGWYTEAFF; CDR3nt: TGTGCCAGCAGTCTTACTAGGGGGTGGTATACTGAAGCTTTCTTT; abundance: many; d_gene: .; j_gene: TRBJ1-1; v_gene: TRBV28
CDR3aa: CASSLAGDAGQYF; CDR3nt: TGTGCCAGCAGCTTAGCAGGGGACGCCGGCCAGTACTTC; abundance: .; d_gene: .; j_gene: TRBJ2-5; v_gene: TRBV7-9
CDR3aa: CASNPGQGAYEQYF; CDR3nt: TGTGCCAGCAACCCGGGACAGGGCGCCTACGAGCAGTACTTC; abundance: .; d_gene: TRBD1; j_gene: TRBJ2-7; v_gene: TRBV6-1
CDR3aa: CSASPLVRSGCNGQFF; CDR3nt: TGCAGTGCTAGCCCGTTAGTTCGATCGGGGTGCAATGGGCAGTTCTTC; abundance: .; d_gene: .; j_gene: TRBJ2-1; v_gene: TRBV20-1
CDR3aa: CASSLIRDSYNEQFF; CDR3nt: TGTGCCAGCAGCTTAATCAGGGACTCCTACAATGAGCAGTTCTTC; abundance: few; d_gene: .; j_gene: TRBJ2-1; v_gene: TRBV7-3
CDR3aa: CASSFPLRAGEQYF; CDR3nt: TGTGCCAGCAGTTTCCCCCTACGGGCTGGGGAGCAGTACTTC; abundance: .; d_gene: .; j_gene: TRBJ2-7; v_gene: TRBV28
CDR3aa: CASSLDLITEAFF; CDR3nt: TGTGCCAGCAGCCTCGACCTAATAACAGAAGCTTTCTTT; abundance: few; d_gene: .; j_gene: TRBJ1-1; v_gene: TRBV7-9
CDR3aa: CASSLWDLQNTEAFF; CDR3nt: TGTGCCAGCAGCCTTTGGGATCTTCAGAACACTGAAGCTTTCTTT; abundance: many; d_gene: .; j_gene: TRBJ1-1; v_gene: TRBV28
CDR3aa: CASSPTWNSNYGYTF; CDR3nt: TGTGCCAGCAGTCCCACGTGGAACTCTAACTATGGCTACACCTTC; abundance: many; d_gene: .; j_gene: TRBJ1-2; v_gene: TRBV3-1
CDR3aa: CSATSTSGSTDTQYF; CDR3nt: TGCAGTGCTACCTCGACTAGCGGGAGCACAGATACGCAGTATTTT; abundance: few; d_gene: TRBD2; j_gene: TRBJ2-3; v_gene: TRBV20-1
CDR3aa: CASSSLTGGHYGYTF; CDR3nt: TGTGCCAGCAGTTCACTTACAGGGGGCCACTATGGCTACACCTTC; abundance: .; d_gene: TRBD1; j_gene: TRBJ1-2; v_gene: TRBV6-5
CDR3aa: CAITQGARNQPQHF; CDR3nt: TGTGCCATCACGCAGGGAGCGCGGAATCAGCCCCAGCATTTT; abundance: .; d_gene: .; j_gene: TRBJ1-5; v_gene: TRBV28
CDR3aa: CASSQVDVGGANVLTF; CDR3nt: TGTGCCAGCAGCCAAGTCGATGTGGGAGGGGCCAACGTCCTGACTTTC; abundance: .; d_gene: .; j_gene: TRBJ2-6; v_gene: TRBV3-1
CDR3aa: CASSVSGTNLPNEQFF; CDR3nt: TGTGCCAGCAGCGTGTCCGGGACTAACCTACCCAATGAGCAGTTCTTC; abundance: many; d_gene: TRBD2; j_gene: TRBJ2-1; v_gene: TRBV7-9
CDR3aa: CASSSFPIAGRSQYF; CDR3nt: TGTGCCAGCAGTTCTTTTCCGATAGCGGGAAGGAGTCAGTACTTC; abundance: .; d_gene: TRBD2; j_gene: TRBJ2-4; v_gene: TRBV11-1
CDR3aa: CASSFFQVAGTLQETQYF; CDR3nt: TGTGCCAGCAGCTTTTTTCAAGTGGCGGGAACCCTACAAGAGACCCAGTACTTC; abundance: .; d_gene: .; j_gene: TRBJ2-5; v_gene: TRBV7-9
CDR3aa: CASSQEIAYEQYF; CDR3nt: TGTGCCAGCAGCCAAGAGATCGCCTACGAGCAGTACTTC; abundance: .; d_gene: .; j_gene: TRBJ2-7; v_gene: TRBV4-2
CDR3aa: CASGDTQTGTDTQYF; CDR3nt: TGTGCCAGTGGGGACACGCAAACTGGCACAGATACGCAGTATTTT; abundance: many; d_gene: .; j_gene: TRBJ2-3; v_gene: TRBV28
CDR3aa: CASRLAGKETQYF; CDR3nt: TGTGCCAGCAGATTAGCGGGGAAAGAGACCCAGTACTTC; abundance: many; d_gene: TRBD2; j_gene: TRBJ2-5; v_gene: TRBV11-2
CDR3aa: CASSVGAGETDTQYF; CDR3nt: TGTGCCAGCAGCGTAGGAGCGGGAGAAACAGATACGCAGTATTTT; abundance: .; d_gene: TRBD2; j_gene: TRBJ2-3; v_gene: TRBV9
CDR3aa: CASSPQTSGPEQYF; CDR3nt: TGTGCCAGCAGTCCTCAGACTAGCGGGCCCGAGCAGTACTTC; abundance: many; d_gene: TRBD2; j_gene: TRBJ2-7; v_gene: TRBV27
CDR3aa: CASSLDRGRSADTQYF; CDR3nt: TGTGCCAGCAGCTTAGATAGAGGAAGGAGCGCAGATACGCAGTATTTT; abundance: many; d_gene: .; j_gene: TRBJ2-3; v_gene: TRBV7-2
CDR3aa: CASSERRGGATPYQETQYF; CDR3nt: TGTGCCAGCAGTGAAAGGCGCGGGGGAGCCACCCCGTACCAAGAGACCCAGTACTTC; abundance: .; d_gene: TRBD2; j_gene: TRBJ2-5; v_gene: TRBV6-1
CDR3aa: CASSLRGFNQPQHF; CDR3nt: TGTGCCAGCAGCCTCCGGGGATTCAATCAGCCCCAGCATTTT; abundance: many; d_gene: .; j_gene: TRBJ1-5; v_gene: TRBV28
CDR3aa: CSGGTSGIGGELFF; CDR3nt: TGCAGTGGGGGGACTAGCGGGATCGGCGGGGAGCTGTTTTTT; abundance: .; d_gene: TRBD2; j_gene: TRBJ2-2; v_gene: TRBV20-1
CDR3aa: CAWSLRGANIQYF; CDR3nt: TGTGCCTGGAGCCTGAGGGGGGCAAACATTCAGTACTTC; abundance: .; d_gene: .; j_gene: TRBJ2-4; v_gene: TRBV30
CDR3aa: CASSGIGTGVQPQHF; CDR3nt: TGTGCCAGCAGTGGGATAGGGACAGGGGTTCAGCCCCAGCATTTT; abundance: .; d_gene: TRBD1; j_gene: TRBJ1-5; v_gene: TRBV2
CDR3aa: CASSLGGQSYNEQFF; CDR3nt: TGTGCCAGCAGTTTGGGCGGACAGTCCTACAATGAGCAGTTCTTC; abundance: .; d_gene: .; j_gene: TRBJ2-1; v_gene: TRBV28
CDR3aa: CATGSGELFF; CDR3nt: TGTGCCACCGGATCCGGGGAGCTGTTTTTT; abundance: .; d_gene: .; j_gene: TRBJ2-2; v_gene: TRBV15
CDR3aa: CASSNPGSANNSPLHF; CDR3nt: TGTGCCAGCAGTAACCCCGGGTCGGCAAATAATTCACCCCTCCACTTT; abundance: .; d_gene: .; j_gene: TRBJ1-6; v_gene: TRBV12-3/TRBV12-4
CDR3aa: CASSPLATISNTEAFF; CDR3nt: TGTGCCAGCAGCCCCCTTGCCACAATCAGCAACACTGAAGCTTTCTTT; abundance: .; d_gene: .; j_gene: TRBJ1-1; v_gene: TRBV5-4
CDR3aa: CASSLDGGDRGRMSGANVLTF; CDR3nt: TGTGCCAGCAGCTTAGATGGAGGGGACAGGGGGAGAATGAGCGGGGCCAACGTCCTGACTTTC; abundance: .; d_gene: TRBD1; j_gene: TRBJ2-6; v_gene: TRBV7-6
CDR3aa: CASSASGSLYNEQFF; CDR3nt: TGTGCCAGCAGCGCTAGCGGGAGTTTGTACAATGAGCAGTTCTTC; abundance: .; d_gene: TRBD2; j_gene: TRBJ2-1; v_gene: TRBV9
CDR3aa: CAWRDTGMGTGELFF; CDR3nt: TGTGCCTGGAGGGATACAGGGATGGGCACCGGGGAGCTGTTTTTT; abundance: few; d_gene: .; j_gene: TRBJ2-2; v_gene: TRBV30
CDR3aa: CASSFLQETQYF; CDR3nt: TGTGCCAGCAGTTTTCTCCAAGAGACCCAGTACTTC; abundance: many; d_gene: .; j_gene: TRBJ2-5; v_gene: TRBV12-3/TRBV12-4
CDR3aa: CAWSDWTGGKNTGELFF; CDR3nt: TGTGCCTGGAGTGACTGGACAGGGGGCAAGAACACCGGGGAGCTGTTTTTT; abundance: few; d_gene: TRBD1; j_gene: TRBJ2-2; v_gene: TRBV30
CDR3aa: CASSRGLAGLLSYEQYF; CDR3nt: TGCGCCAGCAGCCGGGGACTAGCGGGACTCCTCTCCTACGAGCAGTACTTC; abundance: .; d_gene: TRBD2; j_gene: TRBJ2-7; v_gene: TRBV5-1
CDR3aa: CASSLGSLPTEAFF; CDR3nt: TGTGCCAGCAGCTTAGGGAGCCTACCCACTGAAGCTTTCTTT; abundance: many; d_gene: .; j_gene: TRBJ1-1; v_gene: TRBV11-2
CDR3aa: CSAVWQGSSYEQYF; CDR3nt: TGCAGTGCCGTGTGGCAGGGGAGCTCCTACGAGCAGTACTTC; abundance: few; d_gene: .; j_gene: TRBJ2-7; v_gene: TRBV20-1
CDR3aa: CASSSRGAGANVLTF; CDR3nt: TGTGCCAGCAGTTCCAGGGGCGCTGGGGCCAACGTCCTGACTTTC; abundance: .; d_gene: .; j_gene: TRBJ2-6; v_gene: TRBV6-2/TRBV6-3
CDR3aa: CASSLPTAAEAFF; CDR3nt: TGCGCCAGCAGCTTGCCCACTGCTGCTGAAGCTTTCTTT; abundance: .; d_gene: .; j_gene: TRBJ1-1; v_gene: TRBV5-1
CDR3aa: CASRLIRRANYGYTF; CDR3nt: TGTGCCAGCAGACTTATCCGGCGGGCTAACTATGGCTACACCTTC; abundance: few; d_gene: .; j_gene: TRBJ1-2; v_gene: TRBV11-2
CDR3aa: CASTNGEEQYF; CDR3nt: TGTGCCAGCACCAACGGGGAAGAGCAGTACTTC; abundance: .; d_gene: .; j_gene: TRBJ2-7; v_gene: TRBV6-1
CDR3aa: CASSVGVVGSTDTQYF; CDR3nt: TGTGCCAGCAGCGTAGGAGTGGTGGGGAGTACAGATACGCAGTATTTT; abundance: once; d_gene: .; j_gene: TRBJ2-3; v_gene: TRBV9
CDR3aa: CASSYTASTDTQYF; CDR3nt: TGTGCCAGCAGTTACACTGCTAGCACAGATACGCAGTATTTT; abundance: many; d_gene: .; j_gene: TRBJ2-3; v_gene: TRBV6-1
CDR3aa: CASSLRAGDTGELFF; CDR3nt: TGCGCCAGCAGCTTGAGGGCCGGGGACACCGGGGAGCTGTTTTTT; abundance: many; d_gene: .; j_gene: TRBJ2-2; v_gene: TRBV5-1
CDR3aa: CASSPFGDRDTGELFF; CDR3nt: TGTGCCAGCTCCCCCTTCGGGGACAGAGACACCGGGGAGCTGTTTTTT; abundance: .; d_gene: TRBD1; j_gene: TRBJ2-2; v_gene: TRBV27
CDR3aa: CSARDAGVDNQPQHF; CDR3nt: TGCAGTGCTAGAGATGCCGGGGTTGACAATCAGCCCCAGCATTTT; abundance: few; d_gene: .; j_gene: TRBJ1-5; v_gene: TRBV20-1